The rows below give T cell receptor beta chains drawn from one sample of a study of blood T cell repertoires in COVID-19. Data came from immunoSEQ multiplex PCR; TCRdb stores just in-frame clones and leaves some out. The table records 150,000 to 200,000 clones, 75% to 90% of them present only once. What was sequenced was PBMCs or T cells enriched from blood (not recorded which). The receptors come from a woman aged 60 to 75 who had recovered from COVID-19. The CDR3 runs from the conserved cysteine through the conserved F or W. The order of the fields is D gene, V gene, clone size, J gene, CDR3 protein, CDR3 DNA. D genes are given only for firm matches. Clone size is given for some rows only: seen once, a few or many times, or a class if the clone is expanded.

.	TRBV6-5	.	TRBJ2-1	CASSRDSYNEQFF	TGTGCCAGCTCCCGGGACTCCTACAATGAGCAGTTCTTC
.	TRBV5-1	.	TRBJ1-5	CASSLQGDQPQHF	TGCGCCAGCAGCTTACAAGGGGATCAGCCCCAGCATTTT
TRBD2	TRBV7-3	.	TRBJ2-1	CASSRLAGDYNEQFF	TGTGCCAGCAGTCGTCTAGCGGGGGATTACAATGAGCAGTTCTTC
.	TRBV29-1	.	TRBJ2-2	CSVISDSNTGELFF	TGCAGCGTCATCTCGGACAGTAACACCGGGGAGCTGTTTTTT
TRBD2	TRBV11-2	few	TRBJ2-5	CASSPWGAGGQETQYF	TGTGCCAGCAGCCCCTGGGGGGCGGGGGGGCAAGAGACCCAGTACTTC
.	TRBV6-5	once	TRBJ1-2	CASSYSPSGGYTF	TGTGCCAGCAGTTACTCCCCCTCCGGTGGCTACACCTTC
.	TRBV7-2	once	TRBJ1-5	CASSLGSGVGQPQHF	TGTGCCAGCAGCTTAGGTAGCGGGGTGGGTCAGCCCCAGCATTTT
TRBD1	TRBV7-9	.	TRBJ2-7	CASSRTTGGRYEQYF	TGTGCCAGCAGCCGAACGACAGGGGGAAGATACGAGCAGTACTTC
.	TRBV5-4	.	TRBJ1-1	CASSLFGPPPVAFF	TGTGCCAGCAGCTTATTTGGGCCCCCGCCCGTCGCTTTCTTT
TRBD1	TRBV5-1	.	TRBJ2-5	CASSPGQSLETQYF	TGCGCCAGCAGCCCGGGACAGTCTTTGGAGACCCAGTACTTC
.	TRBV5-1	.	TRBJ2-1	CASSLAGDTTYNEQFF	TGCGCCAGCAGCTTGGCAGGGGACACCACCTACAATGAGCAGTTCTTC
TRBD1	TRBV5-4	.	TRBJ1-1	CASGQGGNTEAFF	TGTGCCAGCGGACAGGGGGGGAACACTGAAGCTTTCTTT
.	TRBV9	.	TRBJ1-6	CASTNQAGRDSPLHF	TGTGCCAGCACGAACCAGGCGGGGAGAGATTCACCCCTCCACTTT
.	TRBV4-1	.	TRBJ2-3	CASSHPAVEDTQYF	TGCGCCAGCAGCCATCCTGCGGTGGAGGATACGCAGTATTTT
.	TRBV2	.	TRBJ1-3	CASSVEGGGNTIYF	TGTGCCAGCAGTGTTGAGGGAGGAGGAAACACCATATATTTT
TRBD1	TRBV6-5	.	TRBJ1-1	CASRPNDRVETEAFF	TGTGCCAGCAGACCCAATGACAGGGTTGAAACTGAAGCTTTCTTT
.	TRBV2	.	TRBJ1-2	CASSLDGTGGYTF	TGTGCCAGCAGCCTAGACGGGACTGGGGGCTACACCTTC
TRBD1	TRBV28	.	TRBJ1-2	CASSLGQGASGYTF	TGTGCCAGCAGTTTAGGGCAGGGGGCGAGCGGCTACACCTTC